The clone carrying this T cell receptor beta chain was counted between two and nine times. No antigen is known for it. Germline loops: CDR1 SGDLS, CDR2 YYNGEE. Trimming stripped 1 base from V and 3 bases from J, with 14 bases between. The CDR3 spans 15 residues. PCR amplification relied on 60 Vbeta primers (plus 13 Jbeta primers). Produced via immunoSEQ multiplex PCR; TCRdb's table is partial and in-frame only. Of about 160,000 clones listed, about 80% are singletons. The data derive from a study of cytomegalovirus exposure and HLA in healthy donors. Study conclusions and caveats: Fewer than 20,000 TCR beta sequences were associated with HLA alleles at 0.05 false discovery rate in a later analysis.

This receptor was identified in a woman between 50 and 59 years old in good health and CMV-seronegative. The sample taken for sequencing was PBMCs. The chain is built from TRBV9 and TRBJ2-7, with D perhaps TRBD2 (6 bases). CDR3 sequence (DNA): TGTGCCAGCAGCGTAAGTAGCGGAGGCGTCTACGAGCAGTACTTC. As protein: CASSVSSGGVYEQYF.